One sample yielded the 27 T cell receptor beta chains listed below, sequenced in a study of OX40 agonist ivuxolimab in advanced cancers. Data came from immunoSEQ multiplex PCR; TCRdb stores just in-frame clones and leaves some out. The sample has 55,000 to 70,000 clones, roughly 85% seen once. Source: CD4+ or CD8+ T cells sorted from blood, taken in a trial of the OX40 agonist ivuxolimab. The receptors were gathered from an adult with an advanced solid tumor such as melanoma, head and neck, liver or kidney cancer.

The rearrangement uses TRBV5-1 and TRBJ1-5; TRBD1 might be the D (6 bases). Germline loops: CDR1 SGHRS, CDR2 YFSETQ. Between the trimmed V and J ends, which lost 0 bases and 2 bases, there was a span of 9 bases. The CDR3 length is 15 residues. CDR3 coding DNA: TGCGCCAGCAGCTTGGATCCAGGGGGCAATCAGCCCCAGCATTTT. This sequence encodes CASSLDPGGNQPQHF.

The chain joins TRBV7-8 to TRBJ2-1; 13 bases agree with TRBD2. The germline V gene has CDR1 SGHVS and CDR2 FQNEAQ. The ends lost 5 bases at V and 12 bases at J; junction bases unmatched: 7. The CDR3 is 14 residues long. The DNA of the CDR3 is TGTGCCAGCAGCCTGGGACTAGCGGGGCCGGGGCAGTTCTTC. Amino acids: CASSLGLAGPGQFF. Full variable domain (remainder filled in from reference TRBV7-8 and TRBJ2-1): GAGVSQSPRYKVAKRGQDVALRCDPISGHVSLFWYQQALGQGPEFLTYFQNEAQLDKSGLPSDRFFAERPEGSVSTLKIQRTQQEDSAVYLCASSLGLAGPGQFFGPGTRLTVL.

This rearrangement joins TRBV5-4 to TRBJ2-1; the match to TRBD2 covers 7 bases. The germline V gene encodes CDR1 SGHNT and CDR2 YYREEE (reference sequence). V lost 5 bases, J lost 1 base, and 9 bases stayed unmatched. The CDR3 is 16 residues long. CDR3 residues: CASSLAGVRSYNEQFF. CDR3 sequence (DNA): TGTGCCAGCAGTTTAGCGGGCGTCAGGTCCTACAATGAGCAGTTCTTC.

The chain links TRBV5-6 to TRBJ2-7; no firm D call. Looked up from germline, CDR1 is SGHDT and CDR2 is YYEEEE. V was pared by 2 bases and J by 2 bases, with 8 bases between. CDR3 length: 13 residues. The CDR3 bases are TGTGCCAGCAGCTTTGCCAGGACCTACGAGCAGTACTTC. It encodes CASSFARTYEQYF. The full variable domain, rest sourced from reference TRBV5-6 and TRBJ2-7, is DAGVTQSPTHLIKTRGQQVTLRCSPKSGHDTVSWYQQALGQGPQFIFQYYEEEERQRGNFPDRFSGHQFPNYSSELNVNALLLGDSALYLCASSFARTYEQYFGPGTRLTVT.

V and J are TRBV29-1 and TRBJ2-7; D gene ambiguous. CDR1 SQVTM and CDR2 ANQGSEA come from the germline V gene. The CDR3 sequence is 11 residues long. The V gene lost 8 bases and the J gene lost 3 bases, with 11 bases spanning the gap. In DNA form, the CDR3 reads TGCAGCCCTTATCAGGACTACGAGCAGTACTTC. It yields the protein CSPYQDYEQYF.

This clone was counted only a few times. The V call is TRBV27, the J call TRBJ1-6; D is possibly TRBD1 (5 bases). V shed 6 bases and J shed 9 bases, with 9 bases lying between them. Germline CDR1 reads MNHEY; CDR2 reads SMNVEV (reference sequence). The CDR3 runs 12 residues. The CDR3 region is CASRFTGSPLHF. Here the CDR3 DNA reads TGTGCCAGCAGATTCACAGGTTCACCCCTCCACTTT.

V and J are TRBV9 and TRBJ2-5; 8 bases are shared with TRBD2. J was trimmed by 4 bases and V by 1 base; bases with no gene match: 9. Germline CDR1 and CDR2: SGDLS and YYNGEE. This CDR3 contains 16 residues. DNA for the CDR3: TGTGCCAGCAGCGTAATTTCGGGAGGGCCCAGAGAGACCCAGTACTTC. It translates to CASSVISGGPRETQYF.

V gene TRBV27 combines with J gene TRBJ2-3; 15 nucleotides agree with TRBD2. CDR1 and CDR2 from the germline V gene are MNHEY and SMNVEV (reference sequence). V was pared by 4 bases and J by 8 bases, with 7 bases of the junction left unmatched. This CDR3 region has 16 residues. The CDR3 coding sequence is TGTGCCAGCAGTTCCGGGACTAGCGGGGGGCGTCCTACGCAGTATTTT. Its protein is CASSSGTSGGRPTQYF.

The chain employs TRBV28 and TRBJ2-5; a possible D gene is TRBD2 (7 bases). Trimming took off 2 bases at V and 1 base at J, with 14 bases between the two ends. The germline V gene has CDR1 MDHEN and CDR2 SYDVKM. The CDR3 is 16 amino acids. CDR3 in DNA: TGTGCCAGCAGTTTAGGGGGGGCCCCGACCCAAGAGACCCAGTACTTC. Translating it yields CASSLGGAPTQETQYF.

J is TRBJ2-3 and V is TRBV9; unclear D gene. V shed 1 base and J shed 2 bases, with 8 bases lying between them. The CDR3 has 14 amino acids. Germline CDR1 reads SGDLS; CDR2 reads YYNGEE. The chain's CDR3 is CASSVTQPTDTQYF. In DNA, the CDR3 is TGTGCCAGCAGCGTAACCCAACCCACAGATACGCAGTATTTT.

The chain employs TRBV19 and TRBJ2-1; 9 positions agree with TRBD1. The CDR3 length is 15 residues. V lost 8 bases and J lost 6; bases outside the gene matches: 11. In germline, CDR1 is LNHDA, CDR2 SQIVND (reference sequence). CDR3 DNA: TGTGCCAGTGCCCTACCGGGACAGGGTCGCAATGAGCAGTTCTTC. This sequence encodes CASALPGQGRNEQFF.

The J gene is TRBJ1-1, the V gene TRBV7-9; maybe TRBD1 (5 bases). CDR3 length equals 13 residues. Germline V gene data show CDR1 as SEHNR and CDR2 as FQNEAQ (reference sequence). V was cut by 5 bases and J by 1 base, with 8 bases left in between. In DNA form, the CDR3 reads TGTGCCAGCAGCCCTACAGGGAACACTGAAGCTTTCTTT. Its translation is CASSPTGNTEAFF.

This clone was recorded once. The chain combines TRBV4-2 with TRBJ2-6, with D perhaps TRBD1 or TRBD2 (7 bases each). The CDR3 runs 21 residues. With 0 bases removed from V and 1 base from J, the gap between germline ends came to 22 bases. The V gene's germline CDR1 is LGHNA and CDR2 YNFKEQ. DNA for the CDR3: TGTGCCAGCAGCCAAGAGGGCCAAAGCGGGACAGCTTCATCTGGGGCCAACGTCCTGACTTTC. Translated, it gives CASSQEGQSGTASSGANVLTF.

The V call is TRBV7-6, the J call TRBJ2-1, with a weak D call TRBD2 (5 bases). CDR3 length: 14 amino acids. The V and J ends lost 0 bases and 4 bases respectively, with 7 bases between them. Germline V CDR1 and CDR2: SGHVS, FNYEAQ. The DNA for the CDR3 is TGTGCCAGCAGCTTAGCGGGAGCTTACAATGAGCAGTTCTTC. Translation gives CASSLAGAYNEQFF.

This clone was observed a handful of times. The chain employs TRBV19 and TRBJ1-5; TRBD1 matches at 8 bases. The CDR3 spans 13 residues. Trimming cost V 8 bases and J 5 bases; bases outside gene matches: 5. The germline V gene has CDR1 LNHDA and CDR2 SQIVND (reference sequence). In DNA form, the CDR3 reads TGTGCCAGTTCGACAGGGGCTGATCAGCCCCAGCATTTT. It is translated as CASSTGADQPQHF.

A single count supports this clone. This chain joins TRBV7-9 and TRBJ1-1; unclear D gene. Germline-derived CDR1 and CDR2 are SEHNR and FQNEAQ (reference sequence). Trimming pared 5 bases from V and 1 base from J, leaving 8 bases between. The CDR3 is made up of 13 amino acids. The DNA for the CDR3 is TGTGCCAGCAGCGCCCAGGCGAACACTGAAGCTTTCTTT. Its protein product is CASSAQANTEAFF.

The rearrangement links TRBV19 to TRBJ1-2, with 8 bases lining up with TRBD1. In germline, CDR1 is LNHDA, CDR2 SQIVND (reference sequence). Germline trimming cut 6 bases from V and 5 bases from J; bases unmatched to any gene: 8. The CDR3 extends over 14 amino acids. The CDR3 protein is CASRGRGPGYGYTF. CDR3 in DNA: TGTGCCAGTAGAGGCAGGGGGCCTGGGTATGGCTACACCTTC.

The chain joins TRBV5-4 to TRBJ1-2; a possible D gene is TRBD1 (6 bases). This CDR3 region has 14 residues. The V and J ends lost 5 bases and 5 bases respectively, with 16 bases between them. CDR1 and CDR2 from the germline V gene are SGHNT and YYREEE (reference sequence). The CDR3 here is CASSYPGTRYGYTF. DNA for the CDR3: TGTGCCAGCAGTTACCCCGGGACACGATATGGCTACACCTTC.

In nucleotides, the CDR3 is TGTGCCAGCAGCTTCACCGGGACAGTCACAGATACGCAGTATTTT. Its translation is CASSFTGTVTDTQYF. The chain has TRBV11-2 and TRBJ2-3; 7 bases match TRBD1. Trimming removed 3 bases from V and 2 bases from J; junction bases left unmatched: 5. The CDR3 is made up of 15 amino acids. The V gene's germline CDR1 is SGHAT and CDR2 FQNNGV.

The chain links TRBV6-6 to TRBJ2-5, with D hard to call. The end of the DNA fits TRBJ2-7 better, so the J call may be wrong. From germline, CDR1 is MNHNY and CDR2 SVGAGI (reference sequence). There are 16 residues in the CDR3. The chain's CDR3 is CASSYSTRTSSYEQYF. DNA for the CDR3: TGTGCCAGCAGTTACTCCACAAGGACCTCCTCCTACGAGCAGTACTTC.

V gene TRBV5-4 combines with J gene TRBJ1-2; D is undetermined. With 5 bases removed from V and 7 bases from J, the gap between germline ends came to 12 bases. The CDR3 is 12 residues long. Germline V CDR1 and CDR2: SGHNT, YYREEE (reference sequence). CDR3 nucleotide sequence: TGTGCCAGCAGTCTTGATGGGCCTGGCTACACCTTC. Translation gives CASSLDGPGYTF.

The rearrangement uses TRBV6-5 and TRBJ2-7, with TRBD1 identical over 9 bases. CDR3 length: 13 amino acids. Germline lookup yields CDR1 MNHEY and CDR2 SVGAGI. The V and J ends lost 6 bases and 5 bases, in that order; junction bases with no gene match: 5. The CDR3 protein is CASSNRGQDEQYF. CDR3 bases: TGTGCCAGCAGCAACAGGGGGCAGGACGAGCAGTACTTC.

V gene TRBV7-2 combines with J gene TRBJ1-4; D uncertain. From germline, CDR1 is SGHTA and CDR2 FQGNSA. This CDR3 comprises 15 residues. V dropped 0 bases and J dropped 3 bases, with 8 bases sitting between them. CDR3 sequence reads: CASSLAVTANEKLFF. The CDR3 DNA reads TGTGCCAGCAGCTTAGCGGTTACGGCTAATGAAAAACTGTTTTTT.

The rearrangement links TRBV5-1 to TRBJ2-2, with 8 bases fitting TRBD2. The V gene end was trimmed by 3 bases and the J gene end by 0 bases; junction bases not matched to a gene: 1. Germline V gene data show CDR1 as SGHRS and CDR2 as YFSETQ. The CDR3 is 15 amino acids. The CDR3 DNA reads as TGCGCCAGCAGCTCGGGACTAGCGAACACCGGGGAGCTGTTTTTT. This translates into CASSSGLANTGELFF.

V is TRBV18 and J is TRBJ1-4; 8 bases are shared with TRBD1. Trimming removed 8 bases from V and 8 bases from J; junction bases left unmatched: 13. There are 15 residues in the CDR3. The V gene's germline CDR1 is KGHSH and CDR2 LQKENI. CDR3 nucleotide sequence: TGTGCCAGCACTATTTCCGGGACAGGAGGGGAAAAACTGTTTTTT. It yields the protein CASTISGTGGEKLFF. The entire variable domain, with the rest obtained from reference TRBV18 and TRBJ1-4, is as follows: NAGVMQNPRHLVRRRGQEARLRCSPMKGHSHVYWYRQLPEEGLKFMVYLQKENIIDESGMPKERFSAEFPKEGPSILRIQQVVRGDSAAYFCASTISGTGGEKLFFGSGTQLSVL.

The chain is built from TRBV18 and TRBJ2-5; TRBD1 agrees at 7 bases. Germline V gene lookup returns CDR1 KGHSH and CDR2 LQKENI. CDR3 length equals 13 residues. V trimming: 2 bases; J trimming: 3 bases; junction bases outside the gene matches: 0. The DNA for the CDR3 is TGTGCCAGCTCACCAGGACAGGAAGAGACCCAGTACTTC. This translates into CASSPGQEETQYF.

This sequence joins TRBV29-1 and TRBJ2-1, with TRBD2 matching 7 bases. The CDR3 loop spans 11 amino acids. Per germline, CDR1 SQVTM and CDR2 ANQGSEA. Trimming at V came to 5 bases and at J to 9 bases, leaving 4 bases not matched to a gene. The DNA of the CDR3 is TGCAGCGTTAGGGACTACCCTGAGCAGTTCTTC. Protein: CSVRDYPEQFF.